This TCR beta chain comes out of a study of regulatory dendritic cells for organ transplantation. Method: immunoSEQ multiplex PCR; TCRdb's copy keeps in-frame clones and lacks some. The table records some 19,000 clones, just under 75% of them present only once. As regards this clone: The antigen is undetermined.

Looked up from germline, CDR1 is MNHNY and CDR2 is SVGAGI (reference sequence). V shed 3 bases and J shed 3 bases, with 11 bases lying between them. CDR3 length: 14 residues. Study findings and constraints: Between individuals, the alloreactive memory CD8+ T cell pool differed considerably.

The chain combines TRBV6-6 with TRBJ1-2; the D is unclear. Input material: memory CD4+ T cells from blood. Described subset: CD45RO+ memory T cells. This TCR came from a human donor in good health. This CDR3 reads CASSYGGYDYGYTF. CDR3 in DNA: TGTGCCAGCAGTTATGGAGGTTACGACTATGGCTACACCTTC.